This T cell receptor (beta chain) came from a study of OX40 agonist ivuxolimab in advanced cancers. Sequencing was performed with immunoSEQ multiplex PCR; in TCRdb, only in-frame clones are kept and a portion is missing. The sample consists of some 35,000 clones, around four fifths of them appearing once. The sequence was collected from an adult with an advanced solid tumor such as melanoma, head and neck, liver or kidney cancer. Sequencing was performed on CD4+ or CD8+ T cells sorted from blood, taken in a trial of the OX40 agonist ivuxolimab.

CDR3 sequence: CASSEAGVYGYTF. CDR3 bases: TGTGCCAGCAGTGAAGCGGGGGTCTATGGCTACACCTTC. This sequence joins TRBV6-1 and TRBJ1-2, with D possibly being TRBD1 (5 bases). The CDR3 runs 13 residues. V lost 0 bases to trimming and J lost 4 bases, with 6 bases between them. CDR1 is MNHNS, CDR2 SASEGT, per germline.